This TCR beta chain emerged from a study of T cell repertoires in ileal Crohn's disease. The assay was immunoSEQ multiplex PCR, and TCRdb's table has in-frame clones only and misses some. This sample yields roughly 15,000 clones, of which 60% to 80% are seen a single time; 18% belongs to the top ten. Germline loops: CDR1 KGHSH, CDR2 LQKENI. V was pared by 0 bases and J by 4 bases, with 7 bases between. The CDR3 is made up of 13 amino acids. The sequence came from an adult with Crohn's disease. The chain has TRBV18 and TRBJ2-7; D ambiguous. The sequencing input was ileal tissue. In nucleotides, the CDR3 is TGTGCCAGCTCACCACCTTCCAGGTACGAGCAGTACTTC. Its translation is CASSPPSRYEQYF.